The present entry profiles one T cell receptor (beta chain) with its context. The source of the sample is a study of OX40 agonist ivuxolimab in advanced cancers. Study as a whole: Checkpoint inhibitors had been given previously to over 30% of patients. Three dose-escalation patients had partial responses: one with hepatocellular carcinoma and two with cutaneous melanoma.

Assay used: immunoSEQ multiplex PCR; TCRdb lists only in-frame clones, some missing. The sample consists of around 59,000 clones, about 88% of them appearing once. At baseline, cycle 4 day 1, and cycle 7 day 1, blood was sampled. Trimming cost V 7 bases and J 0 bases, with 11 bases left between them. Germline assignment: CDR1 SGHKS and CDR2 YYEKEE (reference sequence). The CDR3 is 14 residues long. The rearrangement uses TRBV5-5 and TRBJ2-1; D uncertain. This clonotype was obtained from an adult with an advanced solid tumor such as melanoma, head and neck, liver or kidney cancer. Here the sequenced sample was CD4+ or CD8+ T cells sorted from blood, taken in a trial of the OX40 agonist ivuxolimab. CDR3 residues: CASEERASYNEQFF. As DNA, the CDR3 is TGTGCCAGCGAGGAACGGGCCTCCTACAATGAGCAGTTCTTC.